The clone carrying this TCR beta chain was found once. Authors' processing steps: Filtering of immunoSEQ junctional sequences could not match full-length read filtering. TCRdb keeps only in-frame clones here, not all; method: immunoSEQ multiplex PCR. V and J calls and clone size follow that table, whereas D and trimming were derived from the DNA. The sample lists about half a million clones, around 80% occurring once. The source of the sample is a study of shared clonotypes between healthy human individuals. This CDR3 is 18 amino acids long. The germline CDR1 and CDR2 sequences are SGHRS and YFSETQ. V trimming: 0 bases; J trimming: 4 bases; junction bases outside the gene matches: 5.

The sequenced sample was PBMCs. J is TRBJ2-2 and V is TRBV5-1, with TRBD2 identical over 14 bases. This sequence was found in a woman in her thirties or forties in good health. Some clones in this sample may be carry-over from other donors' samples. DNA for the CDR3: TGCGCCAGCAGCTTGGTGACTAGCGGGAGGGCCATCACCGGGGAGCTGTTTTTT. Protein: CASSLVTSGRAITGELFF.